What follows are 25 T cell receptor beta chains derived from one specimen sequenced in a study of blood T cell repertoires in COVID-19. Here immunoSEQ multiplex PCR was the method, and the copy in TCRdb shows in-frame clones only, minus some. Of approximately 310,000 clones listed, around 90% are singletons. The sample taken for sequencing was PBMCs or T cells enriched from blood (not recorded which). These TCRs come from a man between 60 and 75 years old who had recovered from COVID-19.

CDR3 loop: CASSSQGGTFYGYTF. In nucleotides, the CDR3 is TGTGCCAGCAGCTCCCAGGGGGGCACCTTCTATGGCTACACCTTC. The rearrangement joins TRBV7-9 to TRBJ1-2, with 7 bases that match TRBD1. This CDR3 comprises 15 residues. From germline, CDR1 is SEHNR and CDR2 FQNEAQ (reference sequence). V lost 4 bases, J lost 4 bases, and 9 bases stayed unmatched.

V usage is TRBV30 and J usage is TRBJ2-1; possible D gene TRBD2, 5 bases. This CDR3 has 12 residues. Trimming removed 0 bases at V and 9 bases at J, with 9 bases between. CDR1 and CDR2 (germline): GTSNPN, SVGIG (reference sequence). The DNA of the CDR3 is TGTGCCTGGAGTGTGATTGGAGGTGAGCAGTTCTTC. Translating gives CAWSVIGGEQFF.

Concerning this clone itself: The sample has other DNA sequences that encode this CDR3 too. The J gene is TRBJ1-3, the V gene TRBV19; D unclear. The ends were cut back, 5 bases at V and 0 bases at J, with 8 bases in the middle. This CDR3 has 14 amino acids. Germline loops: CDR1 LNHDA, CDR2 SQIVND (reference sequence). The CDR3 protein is CASSGQSSGNTIYF. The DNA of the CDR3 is TGTGCCAGTAGTGGGCAGAGCTCTGGAAACACCATATATTTT.

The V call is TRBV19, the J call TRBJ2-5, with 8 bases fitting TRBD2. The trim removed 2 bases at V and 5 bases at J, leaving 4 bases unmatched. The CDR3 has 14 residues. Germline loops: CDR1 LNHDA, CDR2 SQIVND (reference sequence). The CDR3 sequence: CASSISGGRETQYF. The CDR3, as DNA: TGTGCCAGTAGTATATCGGGAGGGCGGGAGACCCAGTACTTC.

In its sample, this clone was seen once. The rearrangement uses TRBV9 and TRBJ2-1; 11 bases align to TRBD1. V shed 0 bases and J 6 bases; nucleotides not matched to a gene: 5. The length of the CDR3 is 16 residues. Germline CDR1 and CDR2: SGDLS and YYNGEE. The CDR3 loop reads CASSVVGQGAPNEQFF. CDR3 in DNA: TGTGCCAGCAGCGTAGTCGGACAGGGGGCGCCCAATGAGCAGTTCTTC.

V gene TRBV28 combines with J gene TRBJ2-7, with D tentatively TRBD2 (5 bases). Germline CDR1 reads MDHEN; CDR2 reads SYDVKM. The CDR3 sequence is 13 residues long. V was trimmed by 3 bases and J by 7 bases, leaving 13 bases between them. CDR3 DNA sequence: TGTGCCAGCAGTTTTTCCCCTACGGGAGAGCAGTACTTC. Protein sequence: CASSFSPTGEQYF.

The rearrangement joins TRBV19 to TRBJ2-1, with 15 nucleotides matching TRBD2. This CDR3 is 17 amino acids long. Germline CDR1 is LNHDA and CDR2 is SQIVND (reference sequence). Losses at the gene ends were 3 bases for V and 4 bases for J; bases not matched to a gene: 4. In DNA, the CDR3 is TGTGCCAGTAGTATTCGGACTAGCGGGAGGGATTACAATGAGCAGTTCTTC. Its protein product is CASSIRTSGRDYNEQFF.

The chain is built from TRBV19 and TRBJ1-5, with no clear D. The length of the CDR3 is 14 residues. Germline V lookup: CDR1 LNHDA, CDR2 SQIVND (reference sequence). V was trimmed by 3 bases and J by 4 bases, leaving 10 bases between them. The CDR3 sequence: CASSMAAVNQPQHF. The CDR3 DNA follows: TGTGCCAGTAGTATGGCGGCAGTAAATCAGCCCCAGCATTTT.

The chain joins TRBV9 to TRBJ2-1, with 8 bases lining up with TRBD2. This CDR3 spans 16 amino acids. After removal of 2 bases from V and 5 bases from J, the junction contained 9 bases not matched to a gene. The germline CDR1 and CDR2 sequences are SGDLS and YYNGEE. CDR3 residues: CASSVLSGSGHNEQFF. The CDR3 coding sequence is TGTGCCAGCAGCGTCCTGAGCGGGAGTGGCCACAATGAGCAGTTCTTC.

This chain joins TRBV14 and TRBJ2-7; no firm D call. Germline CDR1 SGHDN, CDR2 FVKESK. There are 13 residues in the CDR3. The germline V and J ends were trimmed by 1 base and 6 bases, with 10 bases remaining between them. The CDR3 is CASSQVLPSEQYF. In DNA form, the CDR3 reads TGTGCCAGCAGCCAAGTTCTCCCCTCCGAGCAGTACTTC.

CDR3: CASRTSGSGSYNEQFF. CDR3 in DNA: TGTGCCAGCAGGACTAGCGGGAGTGGCTCCTACAATGAGCAGTTCTTC. J is TRBJ2-1 and V is TRBV7-9; 12 nucleotides line up with TRBD2. The junction had 3 bases not matched to a gene; V was cut back by 6 bases and J by 0 bases. The CDR3 is 16 amino acids. CDR1 and CDR2 from the germline V gene are SEHNR and FQNEAQ (reference sequence).

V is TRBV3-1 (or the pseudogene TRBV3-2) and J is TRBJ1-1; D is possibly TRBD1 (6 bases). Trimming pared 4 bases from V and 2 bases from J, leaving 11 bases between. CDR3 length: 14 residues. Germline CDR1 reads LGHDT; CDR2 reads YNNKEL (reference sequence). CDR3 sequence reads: CASSRGQKNTEAFF. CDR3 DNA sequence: TGTGCCAGCAGCCGTGGACAGAAAAACACTGAAGCTTTCTTT.

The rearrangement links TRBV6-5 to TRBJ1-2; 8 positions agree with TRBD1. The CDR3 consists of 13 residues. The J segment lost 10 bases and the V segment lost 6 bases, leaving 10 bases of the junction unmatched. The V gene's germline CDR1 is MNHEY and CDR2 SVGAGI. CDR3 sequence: CASRTDRARDYTF. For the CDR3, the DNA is TGTGCCAGCAGGACGGACAGGGCTCGCGACTACACCTTC.

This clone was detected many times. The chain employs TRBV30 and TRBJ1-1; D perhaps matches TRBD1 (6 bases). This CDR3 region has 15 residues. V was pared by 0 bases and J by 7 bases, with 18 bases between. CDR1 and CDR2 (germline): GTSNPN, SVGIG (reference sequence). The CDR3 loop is CAWSVLTFETGEAFF. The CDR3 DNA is TGTGCCTGGAGTGTACTGACTTTTGAGACAGGTGAAGCTTTCTTT.

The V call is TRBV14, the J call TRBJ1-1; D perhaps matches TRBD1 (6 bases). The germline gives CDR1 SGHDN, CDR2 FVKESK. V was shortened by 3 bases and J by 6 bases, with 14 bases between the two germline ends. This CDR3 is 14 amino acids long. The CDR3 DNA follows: TGTGCCAGCAGCCAGAGCGGACCAGGGGCTGAAGCTTTCTTT. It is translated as CASSQSGPGAEAFF.

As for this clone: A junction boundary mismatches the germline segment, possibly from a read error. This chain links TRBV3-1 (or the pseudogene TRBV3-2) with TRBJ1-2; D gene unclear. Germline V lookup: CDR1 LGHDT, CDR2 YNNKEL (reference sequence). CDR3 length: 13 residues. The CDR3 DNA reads TGTGCCAGCAGGCAAGCCCGGTCCTATGGCTACACCTTC. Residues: CASRQARSYGYTF.

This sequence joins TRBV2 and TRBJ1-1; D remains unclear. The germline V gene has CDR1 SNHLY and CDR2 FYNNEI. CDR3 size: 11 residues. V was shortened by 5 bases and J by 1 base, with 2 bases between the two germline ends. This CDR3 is CASSQNTEAFF. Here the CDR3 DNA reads TGTGCCAGCAGTCAGAACACTGAAGCTTTCTTT.

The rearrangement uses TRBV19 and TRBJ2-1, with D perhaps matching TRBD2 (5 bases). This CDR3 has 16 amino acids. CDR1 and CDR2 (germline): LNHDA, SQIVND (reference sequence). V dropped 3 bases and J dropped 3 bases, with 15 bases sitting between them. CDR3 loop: CASSIPAGRGYNEQFF. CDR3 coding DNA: TGTGCCAGTAGTATCCCCGCGGGCCGAGGCTACAATGAGCAGTTCTTC.

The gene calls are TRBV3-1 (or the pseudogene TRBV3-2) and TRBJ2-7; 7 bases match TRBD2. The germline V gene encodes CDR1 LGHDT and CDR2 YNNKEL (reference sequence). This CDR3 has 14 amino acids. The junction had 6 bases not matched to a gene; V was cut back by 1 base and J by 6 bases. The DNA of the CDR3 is TGTGCCAGCAGCCAAGGGACTAGAGAGGCCGAGCAGTACTTC. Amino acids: CASSQGTREAEQYF.

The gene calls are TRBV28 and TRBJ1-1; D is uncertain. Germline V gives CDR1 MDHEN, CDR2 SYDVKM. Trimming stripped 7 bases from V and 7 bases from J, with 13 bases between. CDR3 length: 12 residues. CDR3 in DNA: TGTGCCAGCACAAACCCAAGAGATGAAGCTTTCTTT. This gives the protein CASTNPRDEAFF.

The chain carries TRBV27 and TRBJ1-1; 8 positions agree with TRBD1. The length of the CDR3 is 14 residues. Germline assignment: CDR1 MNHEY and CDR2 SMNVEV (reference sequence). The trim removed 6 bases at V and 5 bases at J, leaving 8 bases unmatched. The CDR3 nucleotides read TGTGCCAGCAGGAGGACAGGGACTTTGACTGAAGCTTTCTTT. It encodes CASRRTGTLTEAFF.

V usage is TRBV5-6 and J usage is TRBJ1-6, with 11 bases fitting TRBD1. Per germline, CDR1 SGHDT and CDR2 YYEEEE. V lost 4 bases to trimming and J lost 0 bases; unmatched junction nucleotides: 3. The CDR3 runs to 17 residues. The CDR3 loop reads CASSRDRGYSYNSPLHF. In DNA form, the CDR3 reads TGTGCCAGCAGCCGGGACAGGGGGTACTCCTATAATTCACCCCTCCACTTT.

The CDR3 bases are TGTGCCAGCAGCTTGGATGACAGGAGTTACAATGAGCAGTTCTTC. It is translated as CASSLDDRSYNEQFF. V usage is TRBV5-4 and J usage is TRBJ2-1, with a weak D call TRBD1 (6 bases). V lost 0 bases to trimming and J lost 4 bases, with 11 bases between them. Per the germline V gene, CDR1 is SGHNT and CDR2 is YYREEE (reference sequence). The CDR3 runs to 15 residues.

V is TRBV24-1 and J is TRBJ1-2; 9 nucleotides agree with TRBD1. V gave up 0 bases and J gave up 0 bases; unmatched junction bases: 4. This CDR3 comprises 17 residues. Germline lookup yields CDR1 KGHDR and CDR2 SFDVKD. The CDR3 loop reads CATSDLYRGHSNYGYTF. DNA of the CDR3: TGTGCCACCAGTGATTTGTACAGGGGGCATTCTAACTATGGCTACACCTTC.

CDR3 in amino acids: CASSFPSGGRQETQYF. The CDR3 DNA is TGCGCCAGCAGCTTTCCGTCAGGGGGTAGGCAAGAGACCCAGTACTTC. The genes are TRBV5-1 and TRBJ2-5; 7 bases map to TRBD1. The J segment lost 2 bases and the V segment lost 2 bases, leaving 9 bases of the junction unmatched. CDR1 and CDR2 from the germline V gene are SGHRS and YFSETQ. The CDR3 loop spans 16 amino acids.